This entry features one T cell receptor (beta chain) sequence. Its binding antigen is unknown. Nothing much larger sits one base from this clone, and base qualities are not available. CDR1 and CDR2 were assigned from the germline V gene as SQVTM and ANQGSEA. Inclusive of the bounding cysteine and phenylalanine, the CDR3 is 11 residues long. CDR3 DNA only is kept here, 33 bases in frame from base 1. V was cut back by 4 bases and J by 8 bases, leaving a gap of 9 bases between them. The data derive from a study of control samples from healthy donors and cancer patients (dated by TCRdb to 2020 to 2022). The library was generated by the immunoSEQ multiplex PCR assay. Not all clones reach the TCRdb copy of this immuneACCESS table, which keeps in-frame sequences only. Checked studies attribute under half of the gap to unresolved V genes and leave the rest unexplained. For this sample the table gives under 80,000 clones, of which 85% to 95% were detected only once. 2.8% of the sample goes to the ten largest clones.

The clonotype comes from a woman in her 30s in good health. What was sequenced was blood. The sequence is built from TRBV29-1 and TRBJ1-3; confidence is insufficient to name the D gene. The CDR3 region: CSVGEEHTIYF. The nucleotide sequence reads TGCAGCGTTGGGGAAGAACACACCATATATTTT.